One sample yielded the 10 T cell receptor beta chains listed below, sequenced in a study of blood T cell repertoires in COVID-19. Clones were sequenced by immunoSEQ multiplex PCR, and TCRdb holds only the in-frame ones, with some missing. The data show a few hundred thousand clones, with 80% to 90% seen just once and under 2.5% held by the top ten. Input material: PBMCs or T cells enriched from blood (not recorded which). The receptors shown here come from a man younger than 45 who had recovered from COVID-19.

This chain uses TRBV12-3 or TRBV12-4 with TRBJ2-1, with D uncertain. The length of the CDR3 is 12 residues. Trimming took 6 bases from V and 3 from J, leaving 6 bases between them. The CDR3 spells CASSRSYNEQFF. CDR3 DNA: TGTGCCAGCAGCAGAAGCTACAATGAGCAGTTCTTC.

The gene calls are TRBV14 and TRBJ1-6, with 7 bases aligning to TRBD1. The CDR3 is 15 amino acids. J gave up 6 bases and V 1 base, and 3 bases lay outside the gene matches. Germline V lookup: CDR1 SGHDN, CDR2 FVKESK. This CDR3 reads CASSQVQGGNSPLHF. DNA for the CDR3: TGTGCCAGCAGCCAAGTGCAGGGGGGTAATTCACCCCTCCACTTT.

This chain connects TRBV2 to TRBJ1-1; D uncertain. From germline, CDR1 is SNHLY and CDR2 FYNNEI. V dropped 7 bases and J dropped 1 base, with 13 bases sitting between them. The CDR3 sequence is 14 residues long. CDR3 amino acids: CASIEETGNTEAFF. In DNA form, the CDR3 reads TGTGCCAGCATTGAGGAGACGGGGAACACTGAAGCTTTCTTT.

The chain has TRBV5-3 and TRBJ1-6, with a tentative D call TRBD1 (6 bases). TRBV5-3 falls under the ORF class, with uncertain function. V was clipped by 0 bases and J by 2 bases, with 18 bases between them. This CDR3 region has 19 residues. CDR3 nucleotides: TGTGCCAGAAGCTTGGTATGGGGGCCGCTAGATCCCTATAATTCACCCCTCCACTTT. This encodes CARSLVWGPLDPYNSPLHF.

The chain uses TRBV6-2 or TRBV6-3 and TRBJ1-6, with a tentative D call TRBD1 (5 bases). Trimming stripped 6 bases from V and 7 bases from J, with 19 bases between. The CDR3 consists of 16 residues. The germline CDR1 and CDR2 sequences are MNHEY and SVGEGT. In DNA form, the CDR3 reads TGTGCCAGCAGCCCTACGGCCGGGGGGGGAAATTCACCCCTCCACTTT. Translated: CASSPTAGGGNSPLHF.

The rearrangement uses TRBV19 and TRBJ1-6; tentatively, D is TRBD1 (6 bases). The germline V gene encodes CDR1 LNHDA and CDR2 SQIVND (reference sequence). Trimming shortened V by 1 base and J by 5 bases, and 15 bases separated the two germline ends. The CDR3 contains 17 residues. For the CDR3, the DNA is TGTGCCAGTAGTATAGCGTATACAGGGTTGGATAATTCACCCCTCCACTTT. It specifies CASSIAYTGLDNSPLHF.

The chain is built from TRBV9 and TRBJ1-1, with D tentatively TRBD1 (5 bases). This CDR3 comprises 13 residues. The ends were cut back, 7 bases at V and 2 bases at J, with 12 bases in the middle. Germline V gene data show CDR1 as SGDLS and CDR2 as YYNGEE. This CDR3 is CASGKTVNTEAFF. CDR3 DNA: TGTGCCAGCGGAAAGACAGTCAACACTGAAGCTTTCTTT.

The V and J genes are TRBV6-5 and TRBJ1-1; a weak D match, TRBD1 (5 bases). Germline values: CDR1 MNHEY, CDR2 SVGAGI. The V end lost 4 bases, the J end lost 1 base, and 13 bases lay between the germline ends. The CDR3 has 15 residues. The CDR3 sequence: CASSSQTDGNTEAFF. In DNA form, the CDR3 reads TGTGCCAGCAGTTCCCAGACAGATGGGAACACTGAAGCTTTCTTT.

This chain joins TRBV11-2 and TRBJ2-2; D is possibly TRBD1 (6 bases). CDR3 length: 16 amino acids. Germline V CDR1 and CDR2: SGHAT, FQNNGV. The V and J ends lost 2 bases and 1 base respectively, with 11 bases between them. The CDR3 is CASSLQGFGNTGELFF. CDR3 nucleotides: TGTGCCAGCAGCTTACAGGGGTTCGGGAACACCGGGGAGCTGTTTTTT.

J is TRBJ1-2 and V is TRBV5-8, with TRBD1 matching 8 bases. V gave up 3 bases and J gave up 3 bases; unmatched junction bases: 7. The CDR3 has 15 amino acids. The germline V gene has CDR1 SGHTS and CDR2 YDEGEE. CDR3 protein: CASSSRGRSDYGYTF. For the CDR3, the DNA is TGTGCCAGCAGCTCCAGGGGGCGAAGTGACTATGGCTACACCTTC.